This T cell receptor beta chain was captured by sequencing in a study of blood T cell repertoires in COVID-19. The assay was immunoSEQ multiplex PCR, and TCRdb's table has in-frame clones only and misses some. Of 350,000 to 450,000 clones listed, 80% to 90% were seen once; the top ten hold roughly 1.1%. Per germline, CDR1 SGHRS and CDR2 YFSETQ. This CDR3 is 18 amino acids long. V trimming: 6 bases; J trimming: 0 bases; junction bases outside the gene matches: 15. V is TRBV5-1 and J is TRBJ2-3; 8 nucleotides line up with TRBD1. Material: PBMCs or T cells enriched from blood (not recorded which). This clonotype was obtained from a man aged 25-45 years who had recovered from COVID-19. CDR3 bases: TGCGCCAGCAAGGGACAGGAGATAACTACGGTTAGCACAGATACGCAGTATTTT. Protein: CASKGQEITTVSTDTQYF.